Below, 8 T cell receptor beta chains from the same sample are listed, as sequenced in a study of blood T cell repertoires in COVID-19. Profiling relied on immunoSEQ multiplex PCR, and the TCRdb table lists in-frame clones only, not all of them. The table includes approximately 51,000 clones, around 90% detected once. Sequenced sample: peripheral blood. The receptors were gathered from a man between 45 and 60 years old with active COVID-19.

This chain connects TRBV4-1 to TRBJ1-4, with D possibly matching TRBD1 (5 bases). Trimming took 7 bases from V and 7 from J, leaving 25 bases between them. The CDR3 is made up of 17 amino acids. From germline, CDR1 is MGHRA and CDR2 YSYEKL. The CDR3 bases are TGCGCCAGCACCAACGGGAGGGGTATCAAGTCGGGTGAAAAACTGTTTTTT. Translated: CASTNGRGIKSGEKLFF.

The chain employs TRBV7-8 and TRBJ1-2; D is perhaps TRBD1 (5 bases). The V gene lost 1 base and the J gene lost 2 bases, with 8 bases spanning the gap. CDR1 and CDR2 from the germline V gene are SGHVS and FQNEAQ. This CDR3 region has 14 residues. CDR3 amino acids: CASSLGAGNYGYTF. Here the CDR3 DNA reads TGTGCCAGCAGCTTAGGGGCAGGGAACTATGGCTACACCTTC.

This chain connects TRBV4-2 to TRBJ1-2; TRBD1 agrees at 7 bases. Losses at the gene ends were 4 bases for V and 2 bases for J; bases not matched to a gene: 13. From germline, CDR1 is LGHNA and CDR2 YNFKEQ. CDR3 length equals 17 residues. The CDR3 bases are TGTGCCAGCAGCCCTTACGGTGCCGGGACAGCGAACTATGGCTACACCTTC. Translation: CASSPYGAGTANYGYTF.

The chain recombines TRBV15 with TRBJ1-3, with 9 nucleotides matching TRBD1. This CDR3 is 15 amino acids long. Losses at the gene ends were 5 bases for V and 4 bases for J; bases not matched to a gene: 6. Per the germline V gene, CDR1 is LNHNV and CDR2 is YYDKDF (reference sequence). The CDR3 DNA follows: TGTGCCACCAGCCCACAGGGGGCAGGAGGAAACACCATATATTTT. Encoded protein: CATSPQGAGGNTIYF.

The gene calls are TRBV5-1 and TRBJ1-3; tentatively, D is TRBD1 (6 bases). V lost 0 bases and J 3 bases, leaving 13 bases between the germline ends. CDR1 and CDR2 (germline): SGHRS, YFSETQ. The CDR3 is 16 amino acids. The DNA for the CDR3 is TGCGCCAGCAGCTTGGCGCCCCCGGACAGTGGAAACACCATATATTTT. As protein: CASSLAPPDSGNTIYF.

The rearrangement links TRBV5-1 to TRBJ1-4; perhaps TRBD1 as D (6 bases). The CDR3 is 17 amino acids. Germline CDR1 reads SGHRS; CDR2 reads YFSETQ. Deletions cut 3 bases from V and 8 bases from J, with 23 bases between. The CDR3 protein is CASSSLAQTGAAEKLFF. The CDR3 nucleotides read TGCGCCAGCAGCTCCCTGGCTCAGACAGGAGCAGCCGAAAAACTGTTTTTT.

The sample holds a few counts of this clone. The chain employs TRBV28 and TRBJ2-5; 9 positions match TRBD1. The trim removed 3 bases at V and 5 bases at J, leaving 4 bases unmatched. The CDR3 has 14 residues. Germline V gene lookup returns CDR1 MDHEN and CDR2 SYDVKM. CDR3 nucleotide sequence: TGTGCCAGCAGTTTGCGGACAGGGGTGGAGACCCAGTACTTC. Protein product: CASSLRTGVETQYF.

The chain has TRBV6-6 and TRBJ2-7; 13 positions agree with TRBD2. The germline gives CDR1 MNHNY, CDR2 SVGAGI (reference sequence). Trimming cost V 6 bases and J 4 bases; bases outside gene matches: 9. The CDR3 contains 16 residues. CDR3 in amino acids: CASRSGTSGALYEQYF. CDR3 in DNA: TGTGCCAGCAGATCAGGGACTAGCGGGGCCCTTTACGAGCAGTACTTC.